The next 6 T cell receptor beta chains were all read from a single sample in a study of T cell repertoires in cytomegalovirus infection. TCRdb re-derived calls from the reads in MiXCR, one entry per CDR3 protein. This table holds 510,000 or so distinct CDR3 sequences, about 25% found once. Sequenced sample: PBMCs. The receptors here all came from a human donor in good health (CMV status not recorded). Some clones in this sample may be carry-over from other donors' samples.

This clonotype was observed at least ten times. The CDR3 bases are TGTGCCAGCAGGGCGATAAGAGGCACCGGGGAGCTGTTTTTT. It is translated as CASRAIRGTGELFF. The chain couples TRBV12-3 or TRBV12-4 to TRBJ2-2, with D unclear. Deletions cut 6 bases from V and 4 bases from J, with 12 bases between. This CDR3 is built from 14 residues.

In this sample, this clonotype turned up a few times. This chain connects TRBV20-1 to TRBJ1-1; unclear D gene. Germline V gene lookup returns CDR1 DFQATT and CDR2 SNEGSKA (reference sequence). CDR3 length equals 12 residues. V gave up 3 bases and J gave up 0 bases, with 5 bases separating them. CDR3 coding DNA: TGCAGTGCTAGCCGGGTGAACACTGAAGCTTTCTTT. Its translation: CSASRVNTEAFF.

This clonotype came up many times. DNA for the CDR3: TGTGCCAGCAGTCTGACGGACAACCGGGGAAAACTGTTTTTT. Translation: CASSLTDNRGKLFF. This sequence joins TRBV28 and TRBJ1-4, with D perhaps TRBD1 (5 bases). V gave up 5 bases and J gave up 10 bases, with 17 bases separating them. This CDR3 region has 14 residues. CDR1 is MDHEN, CDR2 SYDVKM, per germline.

The chain recombines TRBV2 with TRBJ2-3; D unclear. V was trimmed by 3 bases and J by 1 base, leaving 11 bases between them. Germline V gene lookup returns CDR1 SNHLY and CDR2 FYNNEI. The CDR3 sequence is 15 residues long. The CDR3 DNA reads TGTGCCAGCAGTGAGCTGGAGTTGGGCACAGATACGCAGTATTTT. It is translated as CASSELELGTDTQYF.

The chain has TRBV7-2 and TRBJ2-3; 16 positions agree with TRBD2. From germline, CDR1 is SGHTA and CDR2 FQGNSA. The CDR3 extends over 21 amino acids. V trimming: 6 bases; J trimming: 2 bases; junction bases outside the gene matches: 17. Here the CDR3 reads CASSPRSGPGTSGRATDTQYF. The DNA for the CDR3 is TGTGCCAGCAGTCCACGTTCCGGACCCGGGACTAGCGGGAGGGCCACAGATACGCAGTATTTT.

This chain uses TRBV20-1 with TRBJ2-4, with a possible D match to TRBD2 (6 bases). Trimming removed 5 bases from V and 1 base from J, with 12 bases in between. This CDR3 region has 14 residues. Germline V gene data show CDR1 as DFQATT and CDR2 as SNEGSKA (reference sequence). CDR3 loop: CSAPTSTAKNIQYF. As DNA, the CDR3 is TGCAGTGCTCCGACTAGTACGGCCAAAAACATTCAGTACTTC.